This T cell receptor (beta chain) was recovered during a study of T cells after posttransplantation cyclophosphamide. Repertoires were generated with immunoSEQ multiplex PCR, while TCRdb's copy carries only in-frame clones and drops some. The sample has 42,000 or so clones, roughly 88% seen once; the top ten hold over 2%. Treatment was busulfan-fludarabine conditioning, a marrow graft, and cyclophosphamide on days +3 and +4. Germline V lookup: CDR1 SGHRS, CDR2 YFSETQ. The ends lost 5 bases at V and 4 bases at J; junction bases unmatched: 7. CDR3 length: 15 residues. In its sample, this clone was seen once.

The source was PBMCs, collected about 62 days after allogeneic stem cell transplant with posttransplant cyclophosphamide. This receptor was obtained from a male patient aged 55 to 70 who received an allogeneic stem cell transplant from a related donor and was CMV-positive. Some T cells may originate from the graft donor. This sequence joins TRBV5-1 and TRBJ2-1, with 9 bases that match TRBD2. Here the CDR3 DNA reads TGCGCCAGCAGTGCGGGGGGGCAGCCTTACAATGAGCAGTTCTTC. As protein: CASSAGGQPYNEQFF.